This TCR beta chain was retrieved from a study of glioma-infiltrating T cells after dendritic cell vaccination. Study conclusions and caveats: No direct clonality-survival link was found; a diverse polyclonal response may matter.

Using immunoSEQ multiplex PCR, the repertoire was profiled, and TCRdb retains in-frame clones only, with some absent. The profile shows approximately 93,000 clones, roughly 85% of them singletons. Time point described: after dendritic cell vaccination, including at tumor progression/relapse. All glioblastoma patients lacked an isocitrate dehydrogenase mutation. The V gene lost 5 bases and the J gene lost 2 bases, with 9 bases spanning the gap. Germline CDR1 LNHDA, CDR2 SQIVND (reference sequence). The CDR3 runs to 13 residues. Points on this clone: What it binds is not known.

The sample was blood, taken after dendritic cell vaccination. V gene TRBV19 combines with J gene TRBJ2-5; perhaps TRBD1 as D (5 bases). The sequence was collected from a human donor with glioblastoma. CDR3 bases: TGTGCCAGTAGTCTCGACAGACAAGAGACCCAGTACTTC. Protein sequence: CASSLDRQETQYF. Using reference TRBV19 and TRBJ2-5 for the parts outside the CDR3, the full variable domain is DGGITQSPKYLFRKEGQNVTLSCEQNLNHDAMYWYRQDPGQGLRLIYYSQIVNDFQKGDIAEGYSVSREKKESFPLTVTSAQKNPTAFYLCASSLDRQETQYFGPGTRLLVL.